This passage covers 28 T cell receptor beta chains from one sample sequenced in a study of a mutant IDH1 vaccine in newly diagnosed glioma. Time point meaning: week 5, during vaccination. With topical imiquimod, each dose of the vaccine consisted of 300 ug of mutant IDH1 20-mer peptide. No antigen has been identified for these receptors. Assay: immunoSEQ multiplex PCR; the TCRdb copy retains only in-frame clones and omits some. This sample has around 50,000 clones; 80% to 90% occur once, and the top ten carry about 4.6%. The sample was PBMCs, taken from a glioma patient whose treatment included an IDH1 peptide vaccine. The receptor source for this set is a woman aged 40 to 50 with glioma.

V is TRBV4-2 and J is TRBJ2-5; 8 positions match TRBD1. V dropped 4 bases and J dropped 5; count of bases not matched to a gene: 9. The CDR3 consists of 15 residues. Per the germline V gene, CDR1 is LGHNA and CDR2 is YNFKEQ. This CDR3 is CASSRGGQGRETQYF. CDR3 bases: TGTGCCAGCAGCCGAGGAGGACAGGGTAGGGAGACCCAGTACTTC.

The chain combines TRBV27 with TRBJ1-1, with 7 bases fitting TRBD1. The junction had 14 bases not matched to a gene; V was cut back by 4 bases and J by 0 bases. Per the germline V gene, CDR1 is MNHEY and CDR2 is SMNVEV (reference sequence). The CDR3 length is 18 residues. CDR3 residues: CASSWRGEGGVMNTEAFF. The CDR3 DNA reads TGTGCCAGCAGTTGGCGGGGGGAAGGGGGCGTAATGAACACTGAAGCTTTCTTT.

The gene calls are TRBV27 and TRBJ2-7, with a weak D call TRBD2 (6 bases). CDR3 size: 14 residues. Germline V CDR1 and CDR2: MNHEY, SMNVEV (reference sequence). V shed 3 bases and J shed 3 bases, with 12 bases lying between them. In DNA form, the CDR3 reads TGTGCCAGCAGTTTGGCGGGAATTGGCTACGAGCAGTACTTC. It codes for CASSLAGIGYEQYF.

This clone was picked up one time. Sequence at one end of the junction differs from germline and may be a read error. The V call is TRBV7-7, the J call TRBJ2-1, with TRBD2 matching over 11 bases. The length of the CDR3 is 15 residues. Germline CDR1 and CDR2: SSHAT and FNYEAQ (reference sequence). The CDR3 is CASSPFSGRAGEQFF. In DNA form, the CDR3 reads TGTGCTAGCAGCCCCTTTAGCGGGAGGGCGGGTGAGCAGTTCTTC. The full variable domain, completed using reference TRBV7-7 and TRBJ2-1, is GAGVSQSPRYKVTKRGQDVTLRCDPISSHATLYWYQQALGQGPEFLTYFNYEAQPDKSGLPSDRFSAERPEGSISTLTIQRTEQRDSAMYRCASSPFSGRAGEQFFGPGTRLTVL.

V is TRBV6-5 and J is TRBJ2-7, with 12 nucleotides matching TRBD1. The trim removed 4 bases at V and 5 bases at J, leaving 6 bases unmatched. The length of the CDR3 is 15 residues. Germline CDR1 MNHEY, CDR2 SVGAGI. CDR3 sequence: CASSFSGQGAHEQYF. The CDR3 DNA follows: TGTGCCAGCAGTTTCTCGGGACAGGGGGCCCACGAGCAGTACTTC.

The chain couples TRBV6-4 to TRBJ1-5, with no clear D. This CDR3 has 18 amino acids. Trimming cost V 0 bases and J 5 bases, with 20 bases left between them. Per the germline V gene, CDR1 is MRHNA and CDR2 is SNTAGT. The CDR3 protein is CASSDSSPGQAMYQPQHF. The CDR3 nucleotides are TGTGCCAGCAGTGACTCCTCCCCGGGCCAGGCCATGTATCAGCCCCAGCATTTT.

This clone was counted a few times. The chain has TRBV30 and TRBJ2-7; possible D gene TRBD1, 5 bases. Germline lookup yields CDR1 GTSNPN and CDR2 SVGIG (reference sequence). This CDR3 spans 11 amino acids. The germline V and J ends were trimmed by 2 bases and 4 bases, with 6 bases remaining between them. As DNA, the CDR3 is TGTGCCTGGAGTAGACAGTACGAGCAGTACTTC. It encodes CAWSRQYEQYF.

The CDR3 bases are TGTGCCAGTAGTATACAAGGGGGCGAAGCCTACGAGCAGTACTTC. This translates into CASSIQGGEAYEQYF. J is TRBJ2-7 and V is TRBV19; 7 bases map to TRBD1. The ends lost 2 bases at V and 2 bases at J; junction bases unmatched: 6. The germline gives CDR1 LNHDA, CDR2 SQIVND (reference sequence). This CDR3 region has 15 residues.

This sequence joins TRBV2 and TRBJ1-1; unclear D gene. Trimming took off 8 bases at V and 4 bases at J, with 14 bases between the two ends. The CDR3 contains 13 residues. Per germline, CDR1 SNHLY and CDR2 FYNNEI. The CDR3 spells CASRGSWATEAFF. The CDR3 DNA follows: TGTGCCAGCCGAGGGAGTTGGGCCACTGAAGCTTTCTTT.

V usage is TRBV15 and J usage is TRBJ1-1; a possible D gene is TRBD1 (6 bases). The CDR3 covers 15 residues. The germline CDR1 and CDR2 sequences are LNHNV and YYDKDF (reference sequence). Trimming shortened V by 0 bases and J by 6 bases, and 14 bases separated the two germline ends. CDR3 amino acids: CATSRDPGRGPEAFF. CDR3 coding DNA: TGTGCCACCAGCAGAGATCCCGGCAGGGGCCCTGAAGCTTTCTTT.

The rearrangement uses TRBV6-6 and TRBJ2-7; 13 positions match TRBD2. CDR3 length: 15 residues. Germline V lookup: CDR1 MNHNY, CDR2 SVGAGI (reference sequence). V gave up 6 bases and J gave up 5 bases; unmatched junction bases: 7. In nucleotides, the CDR3 is TGTGCCAGCAGGTCAGGACTAGCGGGAGACCACGAGCAGTACTTC. Translating gives CASRSGLAGDHEQYF.

The genes are TRBV18 and TRBJ2-5, with TRBD1 as a possible D gene (6 bases). Germline CDR1 KGHSH, CDR2 LQKENI. V dropped 2 bases and J dropped 8 bases, with 15 bases sitting between them. This CDR3 contains 14 residues. CDR3 sequence (DNA): TGTGCCAGCTCACCAGCCAGACAGGAGGTAACCCAGTACTTC. This sequence encodes CASSPARQEVTQYF.

The chain recombines TRBV15 with TRBJ2-5; 9 nucleotides match TRBD2. J lost 1 base, V lost 5 bases, and 11 bases had no gene match. Germline values: CDR1 LNHNV, CDR2 YYDKDF (reference sequence). This CDR3 spans 17 amino acids. CDR3 nucleotides: TGTGCCACCAGCCCGTGGCGGGGGGGTAACTTCCAAGAGACCCAGTACTTC. Its protein is CATSPWRGGNFQETQYF.

This clone was found once. J is TRBJ2-7 and V is TRBV7-9, with 7 bases identical to TRBD1. CDR1 SEHNR and CDR2 FQNEAQ come from the germline V gene (reference sequence). With V trimmed by 2 bases and J by 2 bases, 6 bases remained unmatched. The CDR3 totals 15 residues. CDR3: CASSLSLRGPYEQYF. In DNA form, the CDR3 reads TGTGCCAGCAGCTTAAGTCTAAGGGGGCCCTACGAGCAGTACTTC.

The chain links TRBV5-6 to TRBJ2-3; 8 nucleotides line up with TRBD1. CDR1 SGHDT and CDR2 YYEEEE come from the germline V gene. The CDR3 is 16 residues long. The J segment lost 4 bases and the V segment lost 6 bases, leaving 13 bases of the junction unmatched. The CDR3 sequence: CASNLRKTGAADTQYF. The CDR3 DNA reads TGTGCCAGCAACCTACGAAAGACAGGGGCAGCAGATACGCAGTATTTT.

This sequence joins TRBV2 and TRBJ1-5; no reliable D call. This CDR3 spans 15 amino acids. V was shortened by 7 bases and J by 0 bases, with 13 bases between the two germline ends. Germline V CDR1 and CDR2: SNHLY, FYNNEI. This CDR3 is CASKSDGNSNQPQHF. DNA for the CDR3: TGTGCCAGCAAATCGGACGGGAATAGCAATCAGCCCCAGCATTTT.

This chain links TRBV18 with TRBJ1-1; 8 bases align to TRBD1. The CDR3 has 16 residues. V was pared by 9 bases and J by 1 base, with 13 bases of the junction left unmatched. CDR1 and CDR2 (germline): KGHSH, LQKENI. The CDR3 loop reads CASSFGGQGGNTEAFF. The CDR3 region has the DNA TGTGCCAGTTCCTTTGGCGGACAGGGAGGGAACACTGAAGCTTTCTTT.

The chain has TRBV15 and TRBJ1-1, with D unclear. The germline CDR1 and CDR2 sequences are LNHNV and YYDKDF (reference sequence). This CDR3 spans 15 amino acids. Trimming removed 0 bases from V and 5 bases from J, with 13 bases in between. The CDR3 reads CATSRDAVAGTEAFF. In nucleotides, the CDR3 is TGTGCCACCAGCAGAGATGCGGTTGCGGGAACTGAAGCTTTCTTT. Complete variable domain (other parts from reference TRBV15 and TRBJ1-1): DAMVIQNPRYQVTQFGKPVTLSCSQTLNHNVMYWYQQKSSQAPKLLFHYYDKDFNNEADTPDNFQSRRPNTSFCFLDIRSPGLGDTAMYLCATSRDAVAGTEAFFGQGTRLTVV.

CDR3 amino acids: CASSSAKTGELFF. The CDR3 DNA follows: TGTGCCAGTAGTTCCGCTAAAACCGGGGAGCTGTTTTTT. The J gene is TRBJ2-2, the V gene TRBV19; D is ambiguous. The ends were cut back, 5 bases at V and 5 bases at J, with 9 bases in the middle. CDR3 length: 13 residues. From germline, CDR1 is LNHDA and CDR2 SQIVND (reference sequence).

The chain combines TRBV9 with TRBJ2-3; maybe TRBD2 (5 bases). The CDR3 consists of 16 residues. Trimming removed 0 bases at V and 3 bases at J, with 14 bases between. The germline gives CDR1 SGDLS, CDR2 YYNGEE. This chain's CDR3 is CASSVEEGLSTDTQYF. CDR3 in DNA: TGTGCCAGCAGCGTAGAAGAGGGCCTATCGACAGATACGCAGTATTTT.

The genes are TRBV19 and TRBJ2-7, with TRBD2 matching 7 bases. This CDR3 is 13 amino acids long. The germline V gene has CDR1 LNHDA and CDR2 SQIVND (reference sequence). The trim removed 5 bases at V and 5 bases at J, leaving 6 bases unmatched. The CDR3, as DNA: TGTGCCAGTAGTTGGCGGGAGTGGAACGAGCAGTACTTC. Translating gives CASSWREWNEQYF.

The chain carries TRBV4-1 and TRBJ2-3; 9 bases fit TRBD2. Losses at the gene ends were 0 bases for V and 4 bases for J; bases not matched to a gene: 2. CDR3 length: 15 residues. Germline V gene sequence: CDR1 MGHRA, CDR2 YSYEKL. The CDR3: CASSQDAGGADTQYF. The DNA of the CDR3 is TGCGCCAGCAGCCAAGATGCGGGGGGGGCAGATACGCAGTATTTT.

J is TRBJ2-6 and V is TRBV6-1; D is uncertain. The germline V gene has CDR1 MNHNS and CDR2 SASEGT. CDR3 length equals 19 residues. The V and J ends lost 1 base and 0 bases respectively, with 16 bases between them. The DNA for the CDR3 is TGTGCCAGCAGTGAAGTGGGCAGAATCCCTTTCTCTGGGGCCAACGTCCTGACTTTC. As protein: CASSEVGRIPFSGANVLTF.

V is TRBV5-8 and J is TRBJ1-2; no definite D call. The ends were cut back, 3 bases at V and 8 bases at J, with 14 bases in the middle. CDR1 SGHTS and CDR2 YDEGEE come from the germline V gene. This CDR3 region has 13 residues. Here the CDR3 DNA reads TGTGCCAGCAGCTCAGACTCGGCTCACGGCTACACCTTC. Translated, it gives CASSSDSAHGYTF.

V usage is TRBV6-6 and J usage is TRBJ2-3; weak D call: TRBD2 (5 bases). This CDR3 contains 15 residues. Germline assignment: CDR1 MNHNY and CDR2 SVGAGI (reference sequence). V lost 2 bases and J lost 1, with 10 bases in between. The CDR3, as DNA: TGTGCCAGCAGTTACCGGGCGGGCGGCACAGATACGCAGTATTTT. Its protein is CASSYRAGGTDTQYF.

This chain links TRBV6-6 with TRBJ1-4, with 12 bases identical to TRBD1. Germline V gene data show CDR1 as MNHNY and CDR2 as SVGAGI (reference sequence). CDR3 length: 16 residues. After removal of 6 bases from V and 6 bases from J, the junction contained 8 bases not matched to a gene. The CDR3 DNA is TGTGCCAGCAGGGGACAGGGGGCGAGTTTAGATGAAAAACTGTTTTTT. It codes for CASRGQGASLDEKLFF.

V gene TRBV5-1 combines with J gene TRBJ2-3; D is uncertain. This CDR3 is built from 15 residues. The germline CDR1 and CDR2 sequences are SGHRS and YFSETQ. V lost 0 bases and J 1 base, leaving 9 bases between the germline ends. CDR3 DNA sequence: TGCGCCAGCAGCTTGGATGGGTCGGGCACAGATACGCAGTATTTT. This gives the protein CASSLDGSGTDTQYF.

CDR3 DNA sequence: TGTGCCAGCACGGGAAGCCAAACCTACGAGCAGTACTTC. Amino acid sequence: CASTGSQTYEQYF. V and J are TRBV2 and TRBJ2-7; the D gene is possibly TRBD2 (5 bases). CDR1 is SNHLY, CDR2 FYNNEI, per germline. Trimming cost V 7 bases and J 2 bases, with 12 bases left between them. This CDR3 has 13 residues.